The source of this T cell receptor beta chain is a study of immune characterization of retroperitoneal liposarcoma. Judged by abundance, this clonotype is medium-sized. Using its own MiXCR run on the PCR reads, TCRdb lists one record per CDR3 protein. Of under 11,000 distinct CDR3 sequences listed, approximately 27% are singletons. Sequencing was done on a sample of tumor tissue. The source is a male donor with retroperitoneal liposarcoma.

CDR3 in DNA: TGTGCCAGCAGCTTTAGCGGGAGCACCTACGAGCAGTACTTC. Amino acids: CASSFSGSTYEQYF. V is TRBV7-2 and J is TRBJ2-1, with 9 positions matching TRBD2. The J call is in doubt because the DNA end fits TRBJ2-7 better. The CDR3 is 14 amino acids. The V gene's germline CDR1 is SGHTA and CDR2 FQGNSA.